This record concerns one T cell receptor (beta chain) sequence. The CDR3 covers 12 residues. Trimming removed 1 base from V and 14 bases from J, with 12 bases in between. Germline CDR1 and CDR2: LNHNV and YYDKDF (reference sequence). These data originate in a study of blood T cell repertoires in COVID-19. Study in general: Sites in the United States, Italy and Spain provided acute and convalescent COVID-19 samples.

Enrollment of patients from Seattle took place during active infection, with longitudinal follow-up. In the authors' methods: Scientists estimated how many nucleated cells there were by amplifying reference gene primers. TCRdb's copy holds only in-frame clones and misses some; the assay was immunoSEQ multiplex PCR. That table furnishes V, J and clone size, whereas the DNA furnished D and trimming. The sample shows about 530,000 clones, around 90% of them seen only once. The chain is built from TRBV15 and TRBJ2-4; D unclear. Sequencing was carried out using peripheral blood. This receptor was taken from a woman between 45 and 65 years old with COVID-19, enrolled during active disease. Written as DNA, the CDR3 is TGTGCCACCAGCAGAGTTAGACATCCCGAGTACTTC. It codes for CATSRVRHPEYF.